Following are 21 T cell receptor beta chains from one sample sequenced in a study of tumor and adjacent non-tumor tissue in lung cancer. No cell sorting was done before RNA was extracted from the tissue. A modified ARM-PCR protocol with three rounds of nested PCR amplified TCRbeta. MiXCR, run by TCRdb on the multiplex PCR reads, gives a single entry per CDR3 protein. The sample has 200,000 or so distinct CDR3 sequences; 70% to 75% are singletons. Sequencing was done on a sample of lung tumor tissue. The receptors were sampled from a man in his 60s with non-small cell lung cancer.

V and J are TRBV28 and TRBJ1-4; D is ambiguous. The CDR3 loop spans 15 amino acids. V was cut by 3 bases and J by 2 bases, with 10 bases left in between. Germline V gene data show CDR1 as MDHEN and CDR2 as SYDVKM. The CDR3, as DNA: TGTGCCAGCAGTTTGACCGTATCCACTAATGAAAAACTGTTTTTT. This gives the protein CASSLTVSTNEKLFF.

Notes on this clonotype: This sequence may be a read error, since a much larger clone differs from it by one base. The chain employs TRBV20-1 and TRBJ2-1; 11 nucleotides agree with TRBD2. The CDR3 covers 14 residues. The ends lost 5 bases at V and 4 bases at J; junction bases unmatched: 4. The germline CDR1 and CDR2 sequences are DFQATT and SNEGSKA (reference sequence). CDR3 sequence (DNA): TGCAGTGCTTCGGGACTAGCGGTATACAATGAGCAGTTCTTC. It is translated as CSASGLAVYNEQFF.

This clonotype came up a few times. This is likely a read error, given that the CDR3 carries no conserved phenylalanine or tryptophan at its end. The chain uses TRBV5-6 and TRBJ2-5; possibly TRBD2 for D (5 bases). Trimming removed 4 bases from V and 7 bases from J, with 23 bases in between. The V gene's germline CDR1 is SGHDT and CDR2 YYEEEE. This CDR3 comprises 16 residues. The DNA for the CDR3 is TGTGCCAGCAGCGGTGGCCGGGTCTCCCGAGGAGGGACCCAGTACTCC. Its protein product is CASSGGRVSRGGTQYS.

The V and J genes are TRBV4-1 and TRBJ2-1, with D unclear. The CDR3 runs 15 residues. The germline V and J ends were trimmed by 2 bases and 4 bases, with 12 bases remaining between them. Germline lookup yields CDR1 MGHRA and CDR2 YSYEKL. In DNA form, the CDR3 reads TGCGCCAGCAGCCAATTACGGAGCCTATACAATGAGCAGTTCTTC. Translation: CASSQLRSLYNEQFF.

This chain joins TRBV5-4 and TRBJ2-3; possible D gene TRBD1, 6 bases. V dropped 6 bases and J dropped 3 bases, with 14 bases sitting between them. Germline values: CDR1 SGHNT, CDR2 YYREEE (reference sequence). This CDR3 is 14 amino acids long. This CDR3 reads CASTVGRGTDTQYF. The DNA of the CDR3 is TGTGCCAGCACCGTTGGTAGGGGGACAGATACGCAGTATTTT.

This chain uses TRBV14 with TRBJ1-1, with 8 bases lining up with TRBD1. CDR1 is SGHDN, CDR2 FVKESK, per germline. With 6 bases clipped from V and 1 base from J, the junction kept 4 bases outside the gene matches. CDR3 size: 14 residues. The CDR3 DNA follows: TGTGCCAGCAGGGGGACAGGCCAGAACACTGAAGCTTTCTTT. It yields the protein CASRGTGQNTEAFF.

The chain couples TRBV24-1 to TRBJ2-5, with a tentative D call TRBD1 (6 bases). The V and J ends lost 3 bases and 5 bases respectively, with 18 bases between them. CDR1 is KGHDR, CDR2 SFDVKD, per germline. The CDR3 is 16 residues long. CDR3 amino acids: CATSDQKDRLRETQYF. The CDR3, as DNA: TGTGCCACCAGTGATCAGAAGGACAGATTAAGGGAGACCCAGTACTTC.

There are a few counts of this clonotype. It is likely a read error: a sequence one base away is far more abundant. The rearrangement joins TRBV29-1 to TRBJ1-1; D unclear. V lost 3 bases and J 5 bases, leaving 4 bases between the germline ends. Per the germline V gene, CDR1 is SQVTM and CDR2 is ANQGSEA. This CDR3 has 10 amino acids. Here the CDR3 reads CSVEETEAFF. CDR3 sequence (DNA): TGCAGCGTTGAGGAGACTGAAGCTTTCTTT.

The table lists this clonotype with many counts. The chain combines TRBV20-1 with TRBJ1-3; TRBD1 might be the D (6 bases). Trimming cost V 0 bases and J 4 bases, with 10 bases left between them. Germline V gene sequence: CDR1 DFQATT, CDR2 SNEGSKA (reference sequence). This CDR3 has 14 residues. Here the CDR3 reads CSARDPTGGNTIYF. CDR3 nucleotide sequence: TGCAGTGCTAGAGATCCGACAGGCGGAAACACCATATATTTT.

The rearrangement uses TRBV11-1 and TRBJ2-7, with D hard to call. Germline V CDR1 and CDR2: SGHAT, FQDESV (reference sequence). Trimming cost V 0 bases and J 12 bases, with 24 bases left between them. The CDR3 runs 16 residues. DNA for the CDR3: TGTGCCAGCAGCTTAGCGATTCGTGACAACTCCAACGAGAGGTACTTC. Protein product: CASSLAIRDNSNERYF.

This rearrangement joins TRBV6-5 to TRBJ1-1; D is perhaps TRBD1 (5 bases). CDR1 and CDR2 (germline): MNHEY, SVGAGI. CDR3 length: 13 amino acids. Deletions cut 0 bases from V and 13 bases from J, with 15 bases between. The CDR3 is CASSYSERGTVFF. In nucleotides, the CDR3 is TGTGCCAGCAGTTACTCGGAAAGGGGTACGGTTTTCTTT.

V gene TRBV7-9 combines with J gene TRBJ1-1, with 8 bases that match TRBD1. The CDR3 consists of 17 residues. Trimming removed 1 base from V and 3 bases from J; junction bases left unmatched: 10. Germline V gene sequence: CDR1 SEHNR, CDR2 FQNEAQ (reference sequence). For the CDR3, the DNA is TGTGCCAGCAGCTTAGGGCTTCTTGGACAGGGAGACACTGAAGCTTTCTTT. Protein product: CASSLGLLGQGDTEAFF.

The chain combines TRBV11-1 with TRBJ2-1; D ambiguous. The germline V gene has CDR1 SGHAT and CDR2 FQDESV (reference sequence). The CDR3 has 14 residues. The CDR3 DNA sequence: TGTATCAGCAGCTTAGAGTTGGTACACAATGAGCAGTTCTTC. It translates to CISSLELVHNEQFF.

The V call is TRBV11-2, the J call TRBJ2-5; possible D gene TRBD2, 5 bases. V gave up 3 bases and J gave up 8 bases, with 16 bases separating them. The V gene's germline CDR1 is SGHAT and CDR2 FQNNGV. CDR3 length: 14 residues. CDR3 DNA: TGTGCCAGCAGCTTTCGACTAATAGGAGATACCCAGTACTTC. It specifies CASSFRLIGDTQYF.

This clonotype has more than one count but fewer than ten. The chain recombines TRBV20-1 with TRBJ1-3, with D unclear. Trimming removed 0 bases from V and 3 bases from J, with 12 bases in between. CDR1 is DFQATT, CDR2 SNEGSKA, per germline (reference sequence). The CDR3 extends over 15 amino acids. DNA of the CDR3: TGCAGTGCTAGAGAGGACTCGGGTCGTGGAAACACCATATATTTT. Translation: CSAREDSGRGNTIYF.

The V gene is TRBV6-2 or TRBV6-3, the J gene TRBJ2-3; 7 positions match TRBD2. Per germline, CDR1 MNHEY and CDR2 SVGEGT. This CDR3 has 16 residues. The junction had 15 bases not matched to a gene; V was cut back by 5 bases and J by 7 bases. This CDR3 reads CASSGPVGEGLNTQYF. As DNA, the CDR3 is TGTGCCAGCAGTGGCCCGGTGGGGGAGGGCCTGAATACGCAGTATTTT.

For this clonotype: One end of the junction is discordant with germline, which a read error may explain. This chain connects TRBV11-3 to TRBJ2-3; a weak D match, TRBD1 (5 bases). CDR1 and CDR2 from the germline V gene are SGHNT and YENEEA. The CDR3 consists of 15 residues. CDR3: CASSLMLGQPETQYF. CDR3 DNA: TGTGCCAGCAGTTTAATGTTGGGGCAGCCAGAAACGCAGTATTTT. Full variable domain (outside the CDR3, taken from reference TRBV11-3 and TRBJ2-3): EAGVVQSPRYKIIEKKQPVAFWCNPISGHNTLYWYLQNLGQGPELLIRYENEEAVDDSQLPKDRFSAERLKGVDSTLKIQPAELGDSAVYLCASSLMLGQPETQYFGPGTRLTVL.

The count of this clonotype is one. This may arise from a read error, as a much more abundant clone is one base away. This chain links TRBV20-1 with TRBJ1-5; D is ambiguous. Germline loops: CDR1 DFQATT, CDR2 SNEGSKA (reference sequence). The CDR3 is made up of 12 amino acids. Trimming pared 7 bases from V and 5 bases from J, leaving 12 bases between. The DNA for the CDR3 is TGCAGTGTAGACATGGCAGATCAGCCCCAGCATTTT. Protein sequence: CSVDMADQPQHF.

Only a few counts were recorded for this clonotype. A much larger clone is a single base away; this may be a read error. The V gene is TRBV6-5, the J gene TRBJ2-7; a weak D match, TRBD1 (6 bases). V dropped 2 bases and J dropped 1 base, with 12 bases sitting between them. The CDR3 spans 15 residues. Germline V lookup: CDR1 MNHEY, CDR2 SVGAGI. In DNA, the CDR3 is TGTGCCAGCAGTTACGGACAGTGGGGTTCCTACGAGCAGTACTTC. This sequence encodes CASSYGQWGSYEQYF.

Regarding this clonotype: The junction departs from germline at one end; a sequencing error may be responsible. V gene TRBV25-1 combines with J gene TRBJ1-2, with 10 bases matching TRBD1. Germline assignment: CDR1 MGHDK and CDR2 SYGVNS. This CDR3 has 15 residues. For the CDR3, the DNA is TGTGCCAGCAATGTTGGACAGGGGGATGTCTATGACTACACCTTC. This translates into CASNVGQGDVYDYTF.

The genes are TRBV5-4 and TRBJ2-7, with D perhaps matching TRBD2 (6 bases). Germline CDR1 SGHNT, CDR2 YYREEE (reference sequence). V dropped 0 bases and J dropped 3 bases, with 13 bases sitting between them. The CDR3 length is 15 residues. CDR3 protein: CASSLGGVGGYEQYF. DNA of the CDR3: TGTGCCAGCAGCTTGGGCGGGGTGGGGGGCTACGAGCAGTACTTC. Full variable domain (remainder filled in from reference TRBV5-4 and TRBJ2-7): ETGVTQSPTHLIKTRGQQVTLRCSSQSGHNTVSWYQQALGQGPQFIFQYYREEENGRGNFPPRFSGLQFPNYSSELNVNALELDDSALYLCASSLGGVGGYEQYFGPGTRLTVT.